This T cell receptor (beta chain) was retrieved from a study of OX40 agonist ivuxolimab in advanced cancers. Study background: Patients were infused with ivuxolimab every 2 weeks at 0.01 to 10 mg/kg.

The V and J ends lost 6 bases and 3 bases, in that order; junction bases with no gene match: 8. The CDR3 length is 15 residues. The germline gives CDR1 MRHNA, CDR2 SNTAGT. Only in-frame clones appear in the TCRdb table, and some are missing; sequencing was by immunoSEQ multiplex PCR. The sample holds around 70,000 clones, about 94% seen once. General study points: Antigen targets of the expanded peripheral T cells went undetermined. CD4+ and CD8+ T cells in blood underwent clonal expansion by week 6 at 0.1 to 3.0 mg/kg. Average numbers of expanded clones were greater in CD8+ T cells than in CD4+.

Details on this clone: The antigen is not known.

Sequenced here: CD4+ or CD8+ T cells sorted from blood, sampled in a trial of the OX40 agonist ivuxolimab. The receptor comes from an adult with an advanced solid tumor such as melanoma, head and neck, liver or kidney cancer. The V call is TRBV6-4, the J call TRBJ2-1; 7 nucleotides align to TRBD2. The CDR3 nucleotides read TGTGCCAGCAGCCTACGGGAGGCCTACTACAATGAGCAGTTCTTC. This encodes CASSLREAYYNEQFF.